This passage covers 9 T cell receptor beta chains from one sample sequenced in a study of blood T cell repertoires in COVID-19. Clones were sequenced by immunoSEQ multiplex PCR, and TCRdb holds only the in-frame ones, with some missing. The sample has 400,000 to 550,000 clones; 70% to 90% are singletons. Sequenced sample: PBMCs or T cells enriched from blood (not recorded which). The receptors originated from a woman in her late teens or twenties with acute COVID-19.

The chain uses TRBV18 and TRBJ2-3, with 9 positions matching TRBD2. This CDR3 is 16 amino acids long. J lost 4 bases, V lost 0 bases, and 5 bases had no gene match. Germline CDR1 KGHSH, CDR2 LQKENI. The CDR3 sequence: CASSPPSGGLADTQYF. The CDR3 bases are TGTGCCAGCTCACCACCCAGCGGGGGGTTGGCAGATACGCAGTATTTT. Complete variable domain (other parts from reference TRBV18 and TRBJ2-3): NAGVMQNPRHLVRRRGQEARLRCSPMKGHSHVYWYRQLPEEGLKFMVYLQKENIIDESGMPKERFSAEFPKEGPSILRIQQVVRGDSAAYFCASSPPSGGLADTQYFGPGTRLTVL.

The table lists this clone with a count of one. The chain employs TRBV13 and TRBJ1-1, with 9 bases identical to TRBD1. The germline CDR1 and CDR2 sequences are PRHDT and FYEKMQ (reference sequence). V lost 5 bases to trimming and J lost 10 bases; unmatched junction nucleotides: 5. There are 12 residues in the CDR3. CDR3 residues: CASSPPGQGAFF. CDR3 coding DNA: TGTGCCAGCAGCCCTCCGGGACAGGGAGCTTTCTTT.

Only one count was recorded for this clone. The J gene is TRBJ1-2, the V gene TRBV7-8, with a tentative D call TRBD1 (6 bases). This CDR3 has 15 amino acids. Trimming removed 4 bases from V and 6 bases from J, with 18 bases in between. The germline V gene encodes CDR1 SGHVS and CDR2 FQNEAQ. The CDR3 DNA reads as TGTGCCAGCAGCTCCGGACGGGGGGCGACGGATGGCTACACCTTC. Protein: CASSSGRGATDGYTF. Complete variable domain (other parts from reference TRBV7-8 and TRBJ1-2): GAGVSQSPRYKVAKRGQDVALRCDPISGHVSLFWYQQALGQGPEFLTYFQNEAQLDKSGLPSDRFFAERPEGSVSTLKIQRTQQEDSAVYLCASSSGRGATDGYTFGSGTRLTVV.

The V gene is TRBV24-1, the J gene TRBJ2-2; D uncertain. CDR3 length equals 12 residues. Germline CDR1 and CDR2: KGHDR and SFDVKD. V was pared by 6 bases and J by 6 bases, with 7 bases between. DNA of the CDR3: TGTGCCACCAGTACGGCGGCCGGGGAGCTGTTTTTT. It is translated as CATSTAAGELFF.

CDR3 protein: CASSLAQGYNEQFF. In DNA, the CDR3 is TGCGCCAGCAGCTTGGCCCAGGGTTACAATGAGCAGTTCTTC. V is TRBV5-1 and J is TRBJ2-1; tentatively, D is TRBD1 (5 bases). The germline V gene encodes CDR1 SGHRS and CDR2 YFSETQ. The length of the CDR3 is 14 residues. Trimming removed 0 bases from V and 4 bases from J, with 8 bases in between.

The V and J genes are TRBV25-1 and TRBJ2-1, with 7 nucleotides matching TRBD1. The CDR3 runs 13 residues. V was pared by 8 bases and J by 4 bases, with 5 bases of the junction left unmatched. The germline gives CDR1 MGHDK, CDR2 SYGVNS. CDR3 region: CASGKGQYNEQFF. CDR3 sequence (DNA): TGTGCCAGCGGAAAGGGACAGTACAATGAGCAGTTCTTC.

This rearrangement joins TRBV7-9 to TRBJ2-7; 7 nucleotides line up with TRBD2. Germline V gives CDR1 SEHNR, CDR2 FQNEAQ (reference sequence). The CDR3 has 15 amino acids. With 7 bases clipped from V and 2 bases from J, the junction kept 11 bases outside the gene matches. CDR3 sequence: CASTSLREGPYEQYF. As DNA, the CDR3 is TGTGCCAGCACCTCATTGAGGGAGGGGCCCTACGAGCAGTACTTC.

The V gene is TRBV6-5, the J gene TRBJ2-3; 8 bases align to TRBD2. Per the germline V gene, CDR1 is MNHEY and CDR2 is SVGAGI. The V and J ends lost 6 bases and 2 bases, in that order; junction bases with no gene match: 7. This CDR3 region has 15 residues. The CDR3 DNA reads TGTGCCAGCAGCCCACAAGCGGGAGTCACAGATACGCAGTATTTT. Translated, it gives CASSPQAGVTDTQYF.

V usage is TRBV19 and J usage is TRBJ2-1; 7 bases line up with TRBD1. The trim removed 6 bases at V and 6 bases at J, leaving 11 bases unmatched. Germline V CDR1 and CDR2: LNHDA, SQIVND (reference sequence). The CDR3 sequence is 15 residues long. The CDR3 sequence is CASSPVRGLGNEQFF. Here the CDR3 DNA reads TGTGCCAGTAGCCCTGTGAGGGGGCTCGGCAATGAGCAGTTCTTC.